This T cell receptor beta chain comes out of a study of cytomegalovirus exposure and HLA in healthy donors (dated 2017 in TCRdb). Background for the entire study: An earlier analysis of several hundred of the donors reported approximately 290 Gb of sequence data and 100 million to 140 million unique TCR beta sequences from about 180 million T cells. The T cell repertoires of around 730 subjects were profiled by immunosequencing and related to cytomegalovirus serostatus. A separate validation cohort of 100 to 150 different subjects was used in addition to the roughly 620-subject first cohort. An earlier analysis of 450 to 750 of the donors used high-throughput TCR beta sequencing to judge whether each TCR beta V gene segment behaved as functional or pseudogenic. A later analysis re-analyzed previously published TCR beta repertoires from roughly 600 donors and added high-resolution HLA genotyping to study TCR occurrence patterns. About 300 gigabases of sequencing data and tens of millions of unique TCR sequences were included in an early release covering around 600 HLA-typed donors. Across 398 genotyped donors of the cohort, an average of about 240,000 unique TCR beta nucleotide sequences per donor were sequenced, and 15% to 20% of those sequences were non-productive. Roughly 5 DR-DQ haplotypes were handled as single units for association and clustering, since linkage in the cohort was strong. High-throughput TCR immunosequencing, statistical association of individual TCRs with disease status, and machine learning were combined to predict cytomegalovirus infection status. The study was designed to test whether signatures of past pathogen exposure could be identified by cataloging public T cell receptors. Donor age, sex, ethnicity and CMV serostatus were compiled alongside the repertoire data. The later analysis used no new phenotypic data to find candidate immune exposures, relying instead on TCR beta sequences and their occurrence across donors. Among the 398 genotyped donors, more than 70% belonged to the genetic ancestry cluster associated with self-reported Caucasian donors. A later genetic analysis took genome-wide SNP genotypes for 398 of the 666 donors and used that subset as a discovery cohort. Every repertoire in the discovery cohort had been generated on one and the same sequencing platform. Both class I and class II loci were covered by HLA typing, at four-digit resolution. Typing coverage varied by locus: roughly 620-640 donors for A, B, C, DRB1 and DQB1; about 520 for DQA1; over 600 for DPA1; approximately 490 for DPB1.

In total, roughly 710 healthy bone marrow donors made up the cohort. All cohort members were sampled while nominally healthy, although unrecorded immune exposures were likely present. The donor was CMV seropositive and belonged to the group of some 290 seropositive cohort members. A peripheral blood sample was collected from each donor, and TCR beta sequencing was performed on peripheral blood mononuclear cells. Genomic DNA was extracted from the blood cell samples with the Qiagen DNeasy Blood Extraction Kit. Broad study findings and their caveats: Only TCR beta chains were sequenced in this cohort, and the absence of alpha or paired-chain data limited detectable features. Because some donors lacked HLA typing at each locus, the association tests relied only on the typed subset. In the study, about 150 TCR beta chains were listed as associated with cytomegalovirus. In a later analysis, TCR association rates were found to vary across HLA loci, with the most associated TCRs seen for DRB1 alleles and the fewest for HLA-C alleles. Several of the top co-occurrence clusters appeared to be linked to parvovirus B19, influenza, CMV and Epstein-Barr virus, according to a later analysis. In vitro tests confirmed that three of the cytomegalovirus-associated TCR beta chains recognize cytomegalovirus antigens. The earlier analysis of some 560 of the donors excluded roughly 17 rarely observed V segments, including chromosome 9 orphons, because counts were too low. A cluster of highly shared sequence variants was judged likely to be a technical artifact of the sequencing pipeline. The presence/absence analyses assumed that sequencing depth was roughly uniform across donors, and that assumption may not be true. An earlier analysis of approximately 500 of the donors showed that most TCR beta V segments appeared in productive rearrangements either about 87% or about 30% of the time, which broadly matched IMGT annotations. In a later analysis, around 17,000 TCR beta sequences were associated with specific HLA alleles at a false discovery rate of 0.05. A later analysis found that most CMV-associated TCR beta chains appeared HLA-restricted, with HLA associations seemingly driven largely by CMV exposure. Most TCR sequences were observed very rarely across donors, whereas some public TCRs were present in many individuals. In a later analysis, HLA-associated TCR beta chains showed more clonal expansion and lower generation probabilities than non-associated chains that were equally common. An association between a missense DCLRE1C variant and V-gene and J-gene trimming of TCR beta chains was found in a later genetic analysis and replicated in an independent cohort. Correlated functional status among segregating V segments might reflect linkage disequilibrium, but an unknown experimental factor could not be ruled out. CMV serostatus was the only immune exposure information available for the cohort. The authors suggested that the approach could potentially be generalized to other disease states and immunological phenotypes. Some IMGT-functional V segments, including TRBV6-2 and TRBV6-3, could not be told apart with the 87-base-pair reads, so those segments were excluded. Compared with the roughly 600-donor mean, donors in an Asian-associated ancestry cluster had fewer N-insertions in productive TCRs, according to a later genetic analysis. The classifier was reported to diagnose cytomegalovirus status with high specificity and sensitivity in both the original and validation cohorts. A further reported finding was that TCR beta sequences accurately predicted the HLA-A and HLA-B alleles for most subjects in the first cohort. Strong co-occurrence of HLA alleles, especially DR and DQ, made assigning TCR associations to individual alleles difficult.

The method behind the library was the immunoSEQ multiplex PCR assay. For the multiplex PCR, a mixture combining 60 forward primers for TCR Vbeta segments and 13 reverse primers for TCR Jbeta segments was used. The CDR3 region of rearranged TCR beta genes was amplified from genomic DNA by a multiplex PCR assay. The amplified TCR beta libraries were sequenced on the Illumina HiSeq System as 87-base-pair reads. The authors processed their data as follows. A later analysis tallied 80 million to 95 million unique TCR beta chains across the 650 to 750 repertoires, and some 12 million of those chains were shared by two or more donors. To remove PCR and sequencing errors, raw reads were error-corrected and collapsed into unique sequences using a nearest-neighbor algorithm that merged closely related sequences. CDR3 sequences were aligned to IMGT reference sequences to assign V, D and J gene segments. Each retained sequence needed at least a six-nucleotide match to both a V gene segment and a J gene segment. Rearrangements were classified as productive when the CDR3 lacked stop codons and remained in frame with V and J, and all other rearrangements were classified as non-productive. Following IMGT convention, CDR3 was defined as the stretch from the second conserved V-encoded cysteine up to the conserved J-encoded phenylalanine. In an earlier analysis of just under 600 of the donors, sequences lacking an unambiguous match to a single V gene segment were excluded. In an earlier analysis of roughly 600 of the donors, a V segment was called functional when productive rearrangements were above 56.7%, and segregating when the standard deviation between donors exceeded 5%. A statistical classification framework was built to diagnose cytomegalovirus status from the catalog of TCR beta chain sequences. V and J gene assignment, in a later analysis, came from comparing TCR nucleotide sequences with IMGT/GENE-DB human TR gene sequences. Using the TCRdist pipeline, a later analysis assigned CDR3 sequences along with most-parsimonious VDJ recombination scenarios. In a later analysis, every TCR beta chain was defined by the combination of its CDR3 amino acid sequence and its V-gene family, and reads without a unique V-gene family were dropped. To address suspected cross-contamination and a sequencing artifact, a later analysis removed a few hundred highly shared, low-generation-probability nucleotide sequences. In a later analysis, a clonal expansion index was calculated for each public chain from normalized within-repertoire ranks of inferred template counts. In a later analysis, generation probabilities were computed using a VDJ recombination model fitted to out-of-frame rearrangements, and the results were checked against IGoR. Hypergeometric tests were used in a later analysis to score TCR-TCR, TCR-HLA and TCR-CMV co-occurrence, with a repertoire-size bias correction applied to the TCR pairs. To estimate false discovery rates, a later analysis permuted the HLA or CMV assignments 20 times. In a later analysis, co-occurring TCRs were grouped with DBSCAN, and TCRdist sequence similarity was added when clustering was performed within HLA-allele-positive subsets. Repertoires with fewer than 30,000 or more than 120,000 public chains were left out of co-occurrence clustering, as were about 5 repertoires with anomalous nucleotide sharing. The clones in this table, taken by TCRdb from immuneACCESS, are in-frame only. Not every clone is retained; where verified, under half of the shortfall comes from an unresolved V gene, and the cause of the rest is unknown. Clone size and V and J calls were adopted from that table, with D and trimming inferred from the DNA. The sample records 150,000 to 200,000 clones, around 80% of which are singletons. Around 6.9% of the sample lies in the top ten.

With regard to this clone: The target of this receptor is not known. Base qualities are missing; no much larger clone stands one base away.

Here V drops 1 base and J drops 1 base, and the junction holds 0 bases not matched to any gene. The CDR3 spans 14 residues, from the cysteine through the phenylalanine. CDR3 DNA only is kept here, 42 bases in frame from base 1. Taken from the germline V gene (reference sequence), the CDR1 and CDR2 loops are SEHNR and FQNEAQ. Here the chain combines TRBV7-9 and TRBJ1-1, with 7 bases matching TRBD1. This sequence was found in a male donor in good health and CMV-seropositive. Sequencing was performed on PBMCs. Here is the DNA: TGTGCCAGCAGCTTAGGACAGGGGAACACTGAAGCTTTCTTT. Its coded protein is CASSLGQGNTEAFF.